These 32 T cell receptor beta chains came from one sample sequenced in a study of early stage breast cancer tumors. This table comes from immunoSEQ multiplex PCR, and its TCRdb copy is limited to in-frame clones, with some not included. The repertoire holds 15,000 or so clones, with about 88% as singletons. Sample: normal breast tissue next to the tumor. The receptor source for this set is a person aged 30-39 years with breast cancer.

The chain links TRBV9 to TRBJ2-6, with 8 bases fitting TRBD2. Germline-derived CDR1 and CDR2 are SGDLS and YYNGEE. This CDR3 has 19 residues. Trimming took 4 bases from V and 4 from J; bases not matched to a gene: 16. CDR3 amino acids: CASSPAGTSLPGGANVLTF. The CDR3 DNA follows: TGTGCCAGCAGCCCAGCCGGGACTAGTCTTCCGGGGGGGGCCAACGTCCTGACTTTC.

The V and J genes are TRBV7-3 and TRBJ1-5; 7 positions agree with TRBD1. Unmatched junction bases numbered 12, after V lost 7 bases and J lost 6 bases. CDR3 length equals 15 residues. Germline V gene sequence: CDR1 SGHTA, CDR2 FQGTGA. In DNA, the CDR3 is TGTGCCAGCACCCAGAACAGGGGCCCGAGTCAGCCCCAGCATTTT. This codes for CASTQNRGPSQPQHF.

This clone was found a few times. The CDR3 bases are TGTGCCAGCTCACCAGGGAGAAACACCGGGGAGCTGTTTTTT. Translation: CASSPGRNTGELFF. This chain connects TRBV18 to TRBJ2-2; TRBD2 might be the D (5 bases). With 2 bases removed from V and 2 bases from J, the gap between germline ends came to 6 bases. The CDR3 extends over 14 amino acids. Germline values: CDR1 KGHSH, CDR2 LQKENI.

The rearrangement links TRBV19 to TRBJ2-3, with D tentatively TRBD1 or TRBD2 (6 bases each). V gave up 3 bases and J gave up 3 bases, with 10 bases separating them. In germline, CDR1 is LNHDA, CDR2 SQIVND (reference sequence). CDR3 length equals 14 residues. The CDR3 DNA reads TGTGCCAGTAGTATGAGGAGGGGGACAGATACGCAGTATTTT. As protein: CASSMRRGTDTQYF. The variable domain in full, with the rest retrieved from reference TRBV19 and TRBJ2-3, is DGGITQSPKYLFRKEGQNVTLSCEQNLNHDAMYWYRQDPGQGLRLIYYSQIVNDFQKGDIAEGYSVSREKKESFPLTVTSAQKNPTAFYLCASSMRRGTDTQYFGPGTRLTVL.

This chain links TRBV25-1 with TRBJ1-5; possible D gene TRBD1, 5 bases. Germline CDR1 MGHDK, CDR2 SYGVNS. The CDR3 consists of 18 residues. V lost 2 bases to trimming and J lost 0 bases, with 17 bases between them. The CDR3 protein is CASSEIVTVPYSNQPQHF. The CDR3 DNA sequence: TGTGCCAGCAGTGAAATCGTGACAGTCCCTTATAGCAATCAGCCCCAGCATTTT.

The CDR3 DNA is TGTGCCAGCAGTGAACGCGAGGGGCGCACCGGGGAGCTGTTTTTT. Its translation is CASSEREGRTGELFF. The chain is built from TRBV25-1 and TRBJ2-2; D assignment may be TRBD1 or TRBD2 (5 bases each). This CDR3 has 15 residues. Per the germline V gene, CDR1 is MGHDK and CDR2 is SYGVNS. V lost 2 bases and J 4 bases, leaving 11 bases between the germline ends.

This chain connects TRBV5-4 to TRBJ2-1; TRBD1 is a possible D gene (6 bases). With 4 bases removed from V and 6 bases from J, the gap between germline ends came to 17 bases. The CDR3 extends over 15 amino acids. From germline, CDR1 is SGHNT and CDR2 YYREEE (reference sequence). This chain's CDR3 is CASSPGASQLNEQFF. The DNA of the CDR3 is TGTGCCAGCAGCCCAGGGGCGTCACAGCTCAATGAGCAGTTCTTC.

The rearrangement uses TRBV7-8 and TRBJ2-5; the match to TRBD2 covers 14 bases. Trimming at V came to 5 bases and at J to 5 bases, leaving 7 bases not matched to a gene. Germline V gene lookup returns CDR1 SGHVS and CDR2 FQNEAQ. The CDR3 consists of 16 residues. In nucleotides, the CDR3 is TGTGCCAGCAGCGCGACTAGCGGGAGGGCCGGGGAGACCCAGTACTTC. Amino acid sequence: CASSATSGRAGETQYF.

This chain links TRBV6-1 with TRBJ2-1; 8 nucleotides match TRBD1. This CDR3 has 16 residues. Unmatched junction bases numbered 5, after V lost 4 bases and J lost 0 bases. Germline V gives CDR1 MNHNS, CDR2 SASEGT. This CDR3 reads CASSAQGALSYNEQFF. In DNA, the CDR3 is TGTGCCAGCAGTGCCCAGGGGGCACTCTCCTACAATGAGCAGTTCTTC.

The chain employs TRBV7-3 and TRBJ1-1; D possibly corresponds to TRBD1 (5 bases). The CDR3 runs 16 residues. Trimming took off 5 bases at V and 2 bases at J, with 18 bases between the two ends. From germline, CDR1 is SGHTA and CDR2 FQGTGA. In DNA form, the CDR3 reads TGTGCCAGCAGCCAATGGGTGGGGCGCAGCAACACTGAAGCTTTCTTT. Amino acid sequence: CASSQWVGRSNTEAFF.

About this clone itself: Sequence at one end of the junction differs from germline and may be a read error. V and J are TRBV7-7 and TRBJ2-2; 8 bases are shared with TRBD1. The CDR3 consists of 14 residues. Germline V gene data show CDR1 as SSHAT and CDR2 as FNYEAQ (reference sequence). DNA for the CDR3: TGTGCTAGCAGATCAGGGGGCGGCACCGGGGAGCTGTTTTTT. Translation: CASRSGGGTGELFF.

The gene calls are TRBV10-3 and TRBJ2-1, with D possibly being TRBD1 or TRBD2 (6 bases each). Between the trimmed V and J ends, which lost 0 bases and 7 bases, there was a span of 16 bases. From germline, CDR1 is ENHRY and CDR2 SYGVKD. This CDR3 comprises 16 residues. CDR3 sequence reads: CAISESGGDTLNEQFF. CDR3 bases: TGTGCCATCAGTGAGTCTGGCGGGGACACCCTTAATGAGCAGTTCTTC.

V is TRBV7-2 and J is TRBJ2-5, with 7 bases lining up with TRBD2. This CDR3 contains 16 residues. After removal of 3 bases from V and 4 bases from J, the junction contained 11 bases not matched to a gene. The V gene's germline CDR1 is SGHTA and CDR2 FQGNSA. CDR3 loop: CASSFGPTGGTETQYF. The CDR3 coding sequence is TGTGCCAGCAGCTTTGGACCGACGGGAGGAACAGAGACCCAGTACTTC.

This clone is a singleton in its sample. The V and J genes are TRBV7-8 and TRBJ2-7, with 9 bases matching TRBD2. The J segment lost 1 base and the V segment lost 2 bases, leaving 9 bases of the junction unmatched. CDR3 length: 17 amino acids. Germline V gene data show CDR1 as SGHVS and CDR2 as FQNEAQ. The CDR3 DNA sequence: TGTGCCAGCAGCTTAAAAGCGGCTAGCGGGACTTCCTACGAGCAGTACTTC. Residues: CASSLKAASGTSYEQYF.

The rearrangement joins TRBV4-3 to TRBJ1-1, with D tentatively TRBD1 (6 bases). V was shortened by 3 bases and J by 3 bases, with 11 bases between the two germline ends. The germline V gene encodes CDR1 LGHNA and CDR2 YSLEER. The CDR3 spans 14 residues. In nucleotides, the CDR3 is TGCGCCAGCAGCCATCAGGACAGACACACTGAAGCTTTCTTT. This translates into CASSHQDRHTEAFF.

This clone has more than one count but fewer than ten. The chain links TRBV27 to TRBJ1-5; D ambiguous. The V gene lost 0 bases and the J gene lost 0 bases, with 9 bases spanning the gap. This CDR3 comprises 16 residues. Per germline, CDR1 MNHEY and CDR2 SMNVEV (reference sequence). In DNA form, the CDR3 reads TGTGCCAGCAGTTTATCGGCGCTCTATAGCAATCAGCCCCAGCATTTT. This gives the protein CASSLSALYSNQPQHF.

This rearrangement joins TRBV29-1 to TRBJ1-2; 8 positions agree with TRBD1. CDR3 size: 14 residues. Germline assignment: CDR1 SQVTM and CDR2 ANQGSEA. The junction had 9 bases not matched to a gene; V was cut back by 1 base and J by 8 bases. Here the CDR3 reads CSVEVAGGGLGYTF. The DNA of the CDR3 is TGCAGCGTTGAAGTGGCAGGGGGCGGCTTGGGCTACACCTTC.

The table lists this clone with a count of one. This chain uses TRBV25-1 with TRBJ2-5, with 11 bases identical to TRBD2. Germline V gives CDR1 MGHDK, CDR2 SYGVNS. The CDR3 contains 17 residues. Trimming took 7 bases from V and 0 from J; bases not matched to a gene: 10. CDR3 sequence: CASTLAGGTGDQETQYF. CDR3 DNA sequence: TGTGCCAGCACTCTAGCGGGAGGCACGGGGGACCAAGAGACCCAGTACTTC.

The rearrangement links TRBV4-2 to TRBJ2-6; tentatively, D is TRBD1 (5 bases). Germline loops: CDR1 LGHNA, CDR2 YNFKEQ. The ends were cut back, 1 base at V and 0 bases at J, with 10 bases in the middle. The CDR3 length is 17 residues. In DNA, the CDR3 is TGTGCCAGCAGCCAAGCCAGGGTGATCTCTGGGGCCAACGTCCTGACTTTC. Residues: CASSQARVISGANVLTF.

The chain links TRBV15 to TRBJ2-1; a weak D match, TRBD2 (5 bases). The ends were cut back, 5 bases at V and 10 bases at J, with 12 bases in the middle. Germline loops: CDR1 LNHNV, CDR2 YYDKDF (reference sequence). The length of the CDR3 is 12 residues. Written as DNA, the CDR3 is TGTGCCACCAGCGGAGGATTGGGGGAGCAGTTCTTC. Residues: CATSGGLGEQFF.

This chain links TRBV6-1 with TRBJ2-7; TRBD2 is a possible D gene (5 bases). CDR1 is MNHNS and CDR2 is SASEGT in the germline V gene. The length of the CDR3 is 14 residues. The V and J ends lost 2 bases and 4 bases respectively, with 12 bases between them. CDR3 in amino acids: CASSELRARYEQYF. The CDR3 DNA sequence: TGTGCCAGCAGTGAATTGAGGGCTCGGTACGAGCAGTACTTC.

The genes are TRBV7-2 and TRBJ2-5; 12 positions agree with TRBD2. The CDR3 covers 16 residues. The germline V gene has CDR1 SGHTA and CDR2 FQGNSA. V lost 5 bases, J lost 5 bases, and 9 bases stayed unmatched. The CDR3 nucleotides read TGTGCCAGCAGCGCCGCTAGCGGGAGGGCTTGGGAGACCCAGTACTTC. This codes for CASSAASGRAWETQYF.

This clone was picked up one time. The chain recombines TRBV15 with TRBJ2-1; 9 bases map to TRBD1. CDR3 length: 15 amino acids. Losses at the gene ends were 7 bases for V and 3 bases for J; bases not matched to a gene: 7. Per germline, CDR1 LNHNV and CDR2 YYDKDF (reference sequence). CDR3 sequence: CATNSGTGSYNEQFF. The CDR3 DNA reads TGTGCCACCAACTCCGGGACAGGGAGCTACAATGAGCAGTTCTTC. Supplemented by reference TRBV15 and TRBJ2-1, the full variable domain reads DAMVIQNPRYQVTQFGKPVTLSCSQTLNHNVMYWYQQKSSQAPKLLFHYYDKDFNNEADTPDNFQSRRPNTSFCFLDIRSPGLGDTAMYLCATNSGTGSYNEQFFGPGTRLTVL.

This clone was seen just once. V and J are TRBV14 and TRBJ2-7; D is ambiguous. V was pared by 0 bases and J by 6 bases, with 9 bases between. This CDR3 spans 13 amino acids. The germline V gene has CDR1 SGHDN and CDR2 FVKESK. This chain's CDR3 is CASSQDLAAEQYF. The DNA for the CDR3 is TGTGCCAGCAGCCAAGATCTCGCCGCCGAGCAGTACTTC.

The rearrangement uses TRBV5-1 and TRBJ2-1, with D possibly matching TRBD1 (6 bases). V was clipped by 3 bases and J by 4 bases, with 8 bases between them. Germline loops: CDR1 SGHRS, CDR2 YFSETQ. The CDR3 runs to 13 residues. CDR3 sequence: CASSSDRYNEQFF. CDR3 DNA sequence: TGCGCCAGCAGCTCCGACAGGTACAATGAGCAGTTCTTC.

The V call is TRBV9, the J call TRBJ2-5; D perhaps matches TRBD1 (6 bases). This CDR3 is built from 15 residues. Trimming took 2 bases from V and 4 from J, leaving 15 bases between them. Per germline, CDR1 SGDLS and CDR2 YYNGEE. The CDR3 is CASSVSPGQRETQYF. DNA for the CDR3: TGTGCCAGCAGCGTGTCGCCGGGACAACGAGAGACCCAGTACTTC. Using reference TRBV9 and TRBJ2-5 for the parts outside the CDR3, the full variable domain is DSGVTQTPKHLITATGQRVTLRCSPRSGDLSVYWYQQSLDQGLQFLIQYYNGEERAKGNILERFSAQQFPDLHSELNLSSLELGDSALYFCASSVSPGQRETQYFGPGTRLLVL.

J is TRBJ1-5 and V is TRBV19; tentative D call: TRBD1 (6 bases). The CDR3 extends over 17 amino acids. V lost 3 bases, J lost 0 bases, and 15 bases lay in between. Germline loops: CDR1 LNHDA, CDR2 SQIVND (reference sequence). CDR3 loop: CASSIRAQGFSNQPQHF. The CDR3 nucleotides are TGTGCCAGTAGTATTCGGGCTCAGGGGTTTAGCAATCAGCCCCAGCATTTT.

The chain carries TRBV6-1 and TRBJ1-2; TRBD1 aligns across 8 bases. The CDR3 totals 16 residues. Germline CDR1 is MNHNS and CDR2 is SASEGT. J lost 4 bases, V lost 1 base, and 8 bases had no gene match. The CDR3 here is CASSEETTGAGYGYTF. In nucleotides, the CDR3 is TGTGCCAGCAGTGAAGAAACGACAGGGGCTGGCTATGGCTACACCTTC.

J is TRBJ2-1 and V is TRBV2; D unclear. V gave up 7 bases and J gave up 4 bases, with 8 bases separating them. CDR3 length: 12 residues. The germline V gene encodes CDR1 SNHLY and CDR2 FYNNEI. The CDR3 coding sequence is TGTGCCAGCATGCTGGGTTACAATGAGCAGTTCTTC. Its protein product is CASMLGYNEQFF.

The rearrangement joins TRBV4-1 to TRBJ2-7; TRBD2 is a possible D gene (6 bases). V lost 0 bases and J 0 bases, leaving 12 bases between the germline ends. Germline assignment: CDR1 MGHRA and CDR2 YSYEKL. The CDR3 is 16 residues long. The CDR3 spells CASSQDHGGSSYEQYF. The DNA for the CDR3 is TGCGCCAGCAGCCAAGATCATGGGGGGAGCTCCTACGAGCAGTACTTC.

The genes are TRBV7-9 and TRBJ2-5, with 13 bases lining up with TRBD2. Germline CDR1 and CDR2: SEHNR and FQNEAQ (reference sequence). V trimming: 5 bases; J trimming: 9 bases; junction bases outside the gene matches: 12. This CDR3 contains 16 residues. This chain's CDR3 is CASSPGTSGALRAQYF. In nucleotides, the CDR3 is TGTGCCAGCAGCCCCGGGACTAGCGGGGCCTTAAGGGCCCAGTACTTC.

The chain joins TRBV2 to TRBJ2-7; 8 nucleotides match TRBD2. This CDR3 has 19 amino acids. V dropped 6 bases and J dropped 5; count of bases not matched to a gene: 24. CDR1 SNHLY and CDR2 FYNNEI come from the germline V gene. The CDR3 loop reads CASSYPRTPAAGVIDEQYF. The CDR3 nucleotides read TGTGCCAGCAGCTACCCCCGGACTCCGGCAGCGGGAGTCATCGACGAGCAGTACTTC.